The rows below give T cell receptor beta chains drawn from one sample of a study of cytomegalovirus exposure and HLA in healthy donors. TCRdb keeps only in-frame clones here, not all; method: immunoSEQ multiplex PCR. Here the sample spans about 120,000 clones, about 70% being singletons. Material for sequencing was PBMCs. These receptors originate from a human donor in good health. Both conserved end residues are part of each CDR3. The D gene is left open where the match is weak. Clone size is shown for a subset of rows, as once, few, many or a class of expanded clone.

cdr3_aa cdr3_nt j_call clone_size v_call d_call
CASLAAGELFF TGTGCCAGTCTAGCTGCCGGGGAGCTGTTTTTT TRBJ2-2 few TRBV19 .
CSVLTPLINYGYTF TGCAGCGTCCTGACTCCTCTTATTAACTATGGCTACACCTTC TRBJ1-2 . TRBV29-1 .
CASRGTDNSPLHF TGTGCCAGCAGGGGGACAGACAATTCACCCCTCCACTTT TRBJ1-6 . TRBV6-6 TRBD1
CASSLEARGNEKLFF TGCGCCAGCAGCTTGGAGGCACGCGGTAATGAAAAACTGTTTTTT TRBJ1-4 once TRBV5-1 .
CASSPRLAGGSDTQYF TGTGCCAGCAGTCCTCGACTAGCGGGGGGTTCCGATACGCAGTATTTT TRBJ2-3 . TRBV2 TRBD2
CASSPTPNTEAFF TGTGCCAGCAGTCCAACACCGAACACTGAAGCTTTCTTT TRBJ1-1 . TRBV6-5 .
CASSLGGGGNEKLFF TGTGCCAGCAGTTTGGGGGGTGGGGGGAATGAAAAACTGTTTTTT TRBJ1-4 . TRBV28 .
CASSLGGGDQPQHF TGTGCCAGCAGTTTGGGGGGGGGCGATCAGCCCCAGCATTTT TRBJ1-5 . TRBV28 .
CASSTANYGYTF TGTGCCAGCAGCACGGCTAACTATGGCTACACCTTC TRBJ1-2 . TRBV7-9 .
CAWSTTGRTEAFF TGTGCCTGGAGTACGACGGGGAGGACTGAAGCTTTCTTT TRBJ1-1 . TRBV30 .
CASSPQGSNTEAFF TGTGCCAGCTCACCCCAGGGTAGCAACACTGAAGCTTTCTTT TRBJ1-1 . TRBV18 .
CATKGGSYEQYF TGTGCCACCAAAGGCGGGTCTTACGAGCAGTACTTC TRBJ2-7 . TRBV5-4 .
CASSPALGRNTGELFF TGTGCCAGCAGCCCGGCCCTGGGGCGGAACACCGGGGAGCTGTTTTTT TRBJ2-2 . TRBV27 .
CASSQTSNTEAFF TGTGCCAGCAGCCAAACATCGAACACTGAAGCTTTCTTT TRBJ1-1 . TRBV7-9 .
CASSQRSTRGTDTQYF TGCGCCAGCAGCCAAAGATCGACTCGGGGCACAGATACGCAGTATTTT TRBJ2-3 . TRBV5-1 .
CASSLTRRASGAGSTDTQYF TGTGCCAGCAGCCTAACGCGACGGGCTAGCGGGGCCGGTAGCACAGATACGCAGTATTTT TRBJ2-3 . TRBV4-2 TRBD2
CASSERRGHSNTEAFF TGTGCCAGCAGTGAGCGGAGGGGGCATAGTAACACTGAAGCTTTCTTT TRBJ1-1 . TRBV2 TRBD1
CASSGKTGYNSPLHF TGTGCCAGCAGTGGGAAGACAGGGTATAATTCACCCCTCCACTTT TRBJ1-6 . TRBV28 TRBD1
CASSLGQPRGETQYF TGTGCCAGCAGCTTAGGGCAGCCACGGGGGGAGACCCAGTACTTC TRBJ2-5 . TRBV11-2 .
CASSPEGTGAYEQYF TGTGCCAGCAGCCCCGAGGGCACAGGGGCCTACGAGCAGTACTTC TRBJ2-7 few TRBV5-5 TRBD1
CASSTPLTGEDTQYF TGTGCCAGTAGTACTCCTTTGACAGGGGAAGATACGCAGTATTTT TRBJ2-3 few TRBV19 TRBD1
CASTEWTGGTQYF TGTGCCAGCACCGAATGGACGGGGGGGACCCAGTACTTC TRBJ2-5 . TRBV7-2 TRBD2
CASMFLGQGNNEQFF TGTGCCAGCATGTTCCTCGGACAGGGGAACAATGAGCAGTTCTTC TRBJ2-1 . TRBV4-2 TRBD1
CARGTGDSNQPQHF TGTGCCAGGGGAACAGGAGATAGCAATCAGCCCCAGCATTTT TRBJ1-5 . TRBV19 .
CASSLDSSLTSGSGNEQFF TGTGCCAGCAGCTTAGATTCATCGTTGACTAGCGGGAGCGGCAATGAGCAGTTCTTC TRBJ2-1 once TRBV11-3 TRBD2
CASSPRQGTSPLHF TGTGCCAGCAGCCCGAGACAGGGGACCTCACCCCTCCACTTT TRBJ1-6 . TRBV7-9 TRBD1
CAISDPVQETQYF TGTGCCATCAGTGACCCCGTCCAAGAGACCCAGTACTTC TRBJ2-5 . TRBV10-3 .
CASSSQRGATDPNYGYTF TGTGCCAGCAGCTCCCAGCGCGGGGCGACAGATCCCAACTATGGCTACACCTTC TRBJ1-2 once TRBV7-2 .
CASSLEARGHEKLFF TGTGCCAGCAGCTTAGAGGCCAGGGGGCATGAAAAACTGTTTTTT TRBJ1-4 . TRBV7-2 TRBD1
CASTGLAGGLDGELFF TGTGCCAGCACCGGACTAGCGGGAGGGCTAGACGGGGAGCTGTTTTTT TRBJ2-2 . TRBV5-6 TRBD2
CASSEFLNQPQHF TGTGCCAGCAGTGAATTCCTCAATCAGCCCCAGCATTTT TRBJ1-5 . TRBV6-1 .
CAIKPLGSGNTIYF TGTGCCATCAAACCACTAGGCTCTGGAAACACCATATATTTT TRBJ1-3 . TRBV10-3 .
CASSASVLQGAAGSPLHF TGCGCCAGCAGCGCCTCGGTACTACAGGGGGCGGCCGGTTCACCCCTCCACTTT TRBJ1-6 . TRBV5-1 TRBD1
CASIRGGEDEQFF TGTGCCAGCATCCGGGGAGGGGAGGATGAGCAGTTCTTC TRBJ2-1 few TRBV28 TRBD2
CASSIGQGRNEQFF TGTGCCAGTAGTATAGGTCAGGGTAGGAATGAGCAGTTCTTC TRBJ2-1 . TRBV19 .
CASSLVAYGYTF TGTGCCAGCAGCTTAGTGGCCTATGGCTACACCTTC TRBJ1-2 . TRBV5-6 .
CASSLGRGMNTEAFF TGTGCCAGCAGCTTAGGCCGGGGGATGAACACTGAAGCTTTCTTT TRBJ1-1 . TRBV11-2 .
CASSLVASGGYTF TGTGCCAGCAGTTTAGTGGCTTCGGGTGGCTACACCTTC TRBJ1-2 few TRBV27 .
CASSRGPSGGGQETQYF TGCGCCAGCAGCCGTGGCCCTAGTGGCGGGGGACAAGAGACCCAGTACTTC TRBJ2-5 . TRBV5-1 TRBD2
CAWSMSGNTEAFF TGTGCCTGGAGTATGTCAGGGAACACTGAAGCTTTCTTT TRBJ1-1 few TRBV30 .